This is a list of T cell receptor beta chains from one sample in a study of blood T cell repertoires in COVID-19. Method: immunoSEQ multiplex PCR; TCRdb's copy keeps in-frame clones and lacks some. Of about 150,000 clones in the sample, 75% to 95% were seen once. Sequencing used peripheral blood. These TCRs come from a man aged 50-60 years with acute or convalescent COVID-19. CDR3s include the opening cysteine and the closing phenylalanine or tryptophan. Fields, in order: V gene, J gene, D gene, CDR3 length, clone size, CDR3 protein. A D gene is named only where the DNA matches it firmly. Clone size is not always given. Where it is, it says once, few, many or a class for expanded clones.

TRBV19	TRBJ1-5	-	14	-	CASSIVSGNQPQHF
TRBV4-3	TRBJ1-1	-	13	-	CASSPGVYTEAFF
TRBV6-1	TRBJ2-2	-	14	-	CASSETRATGELFF
TRBV10-3	TRBJ2-5	-	13	-	CAISEAGMATQYF
TRBV4-2	TRBJ2-1	TRBD2	17	-	CASSQDGTSGGYNEQFF
TRBV6-6	TRBJ1-5	TRBD1	17	-	CASSPGQGVSGNQPQHF
TRBV5-1	TRBJ1-1	-	14	-	CASKITSGSTEAFF
TRBV12-3/TRBV12-4	TRBJ1-3	-	13	-	CASSRGSGNTIYF
TRBV30	TRBJ2-7	TRBD1	15	-	CAWSVPQGASYEQYF
TRBV19	TRBJ2-5	-	18	-	CASSNRAQASGAQETQYF
TRBV4-3	TRBJ1-1	-	14	-	CASSQDYSNTEAFF
TRBV9	TRBJ2-3	-	13	-	CASSVGGPDTQYF
TRBV9	TRBJ2-3	TRBD2	16	-	CASSVRSGAGTDTQYF
TRBV7-9	TRBJ1-1	-	12	-	CASSFEYTEAFF
TRBV7-2	TRBJ1-5	TRBD1	14	-	CASSSDRGGQPQHF
TRBV10-1	TRBJ2-1	TRBD1	17	-	CASSESTGLGGTNEQFF
TRBV6-2/TRBV6-3	TRBJ1-6	-	14	-	CASSSYRANSPLHF
TRBV19	TRBJ2-2	-	12	-	CASSIRAGELFF
TRBV19	TRBJ1-5	-	14	-	CASSIGGREQPQHF
TRBV30	TRBJ2-3	-	14	-	CAWSDGGITDTQYF
TRBV19	TRBJ1-1	-	12	-	CASSRMATEAFF
TRBV28	TRBJ2-5	TRBD2	15	-	CASSSGLAGQETQYF
TRBV3-1/TRBV3-2	TRBJ2-1	-	16	-	CASSLQTVGLATEQFF
TRBV7-2	TRBJ2-3	TRBD1	16	-	CASSLGLGQGTDTQYF
TRBV27	TRBJ1-2	TRBD1	16	once	CASSFHQGARNYGYTF
TRBV19	TRBJ2-3	TRBD1	15	-	CASRDGQASTDTQYF
TRBV18	TRBJ1-2	-	13	-	CASSRQDLYGYTF
TRBV10-3	TRBJ1-4	TRBD1	14	-	CATKETGGREKLFF
TRBV19	TRBJ1-3	-	14	once	CASSIGTTGNTIYF
TRBV3-1/TRBV3-2	TRBJ2-7	TRBD2	16	-	CASSQDQGSGTYEQYF
TRBV28	TRBJ1-6	TRBD1	14	-	CASRPGQVNFRLHF
TRBV7-9	TRBJ2-6	TRBD1	17	-	CASQRGTVASGANVLTF
TRBV6-2/TRBV6-3	TRBJ1-5	-	15	-	CASSYSRDSNQPQHF
TRBV28	TRBJ2-3	-	15	-	CASRPGQQRADTQYF
TRBV30	TRBJ1-1	TRBD1	14	-	CAWSKTGLNTEAFF
TRBV3-1/TRBV3-2	TRBJ2-1	-	13	-	CASRHPNGNEQFF
TRBV7-9	TRBJ2-6	-	17	once	CASSPKGGGSGANVLTF
TRBV7-2	TRBJ1-2	-	13	-	CASSQDRRYGYTF
TRBV6-4	TRBJ1-4	-	16	-	CASSSRGKYRDEKLFF
TRBV30	TRBJ2-1	-	18	-	CAWSVPTLVRSSYNEQFF
TRBV5-1	TRBJ1-2	TRBD1	16	-	CASSLAGGRSPPGYTF
TRBV28	TRBJ2-1	TRBD2	14	-	CATQPSGRASEQFF
TRBV28	TRBJ1-5	-	18	-	CASSPGWGLGSTDQPQHF